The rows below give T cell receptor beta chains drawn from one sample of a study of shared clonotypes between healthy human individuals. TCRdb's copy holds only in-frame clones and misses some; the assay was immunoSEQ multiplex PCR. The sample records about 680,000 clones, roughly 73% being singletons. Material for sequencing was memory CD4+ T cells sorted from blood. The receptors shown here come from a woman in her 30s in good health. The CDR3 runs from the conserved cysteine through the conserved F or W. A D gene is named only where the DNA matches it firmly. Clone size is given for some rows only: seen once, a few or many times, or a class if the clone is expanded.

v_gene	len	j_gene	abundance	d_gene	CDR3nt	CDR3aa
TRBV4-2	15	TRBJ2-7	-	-	TGTGCCAGCAGGCCTGGACATTCAGGGTCCTCCGAGCAGTACTTC	CASRPGHSGSSEQYF
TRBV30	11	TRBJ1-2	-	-	TGTGCCTGGAGTATCATCGCTGGCTACACCTTC	CAWSIIAGYTF
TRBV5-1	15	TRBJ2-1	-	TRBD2	TGCGCCAGCAGCGAGTCTAGCGGGTCCTACAATGAGCAGTTCTTC	CASSESSGSYNEQFF
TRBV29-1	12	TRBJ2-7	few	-	TGCAGCGTTGGGAGGGATTTGGGGGAGCAGTACTTC	CSVGRDLGEQYF
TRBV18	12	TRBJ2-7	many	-	TGTGCCAGCTCTATGTATTCCTACGAGCAGTACTTC	CASSMYSYEQYF
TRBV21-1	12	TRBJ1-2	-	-	TGTGCCAGCGCGAGGGGATCCCCCGGCTACACCTTC	CASARGSPGYTF
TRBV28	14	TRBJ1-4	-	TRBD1	TGTGCCAGCACTCCGACAGGGGGCTTTGAAAAACTGTTTTTT	CASTPTGGFEKLFF
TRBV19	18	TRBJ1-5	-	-	TGTGCCACATCCCGAGTAGGGGGTGGACGGGGTAGCAATCAGCCCCAGCATTTT	CATSRVGGGRGSNQPQHF
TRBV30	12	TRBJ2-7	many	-	TGTGCCTGGGGGAGGCAGTCCTACGAGCAGTACTTC	CAWGRQSYEQYF
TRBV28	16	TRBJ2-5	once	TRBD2	TGTGCCAGCAGTCCACAACTAGCGGGAGCTACGGAGACCCAGTACTTC	CASSPQLAGATETQYF
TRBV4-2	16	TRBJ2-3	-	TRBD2	TGTGCCAGCAGCCAAGATCTGGCGGGAGGCACAGATACGCAGTATTTT	CASSQDLAGGTDTQYF
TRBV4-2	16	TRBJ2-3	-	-	TGTGCCAGCAGCCAAGTTGACATGAGGGGGACAGATACGCAGTATTTT	CASSQVDMRGTDTQYF
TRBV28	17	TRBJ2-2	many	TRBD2	TGTGCCAGCATTAGATCTAGCGGGGCCCCGTCCACCGGGGAGCTGTTTTTT	CASIRSSGAPSTGELFF
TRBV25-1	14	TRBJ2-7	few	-	TGTGCCAGCAGTGAATCGGGCCCCCGCGGAGAGCAGTACTTC	CASSESGPRGEQYF
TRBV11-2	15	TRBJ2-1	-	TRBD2	TGTGCCAGCAGCTCTACTAGCGGGAGCTACAATGAGCAGTTCTTC	CASSSTSGSYNEQFF
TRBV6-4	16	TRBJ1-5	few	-	TGTGCCAGCAGTATCTCGCAGGCCTCTTGCAATCAGCCCCAGCATTTT	CASSISQASCNQPQHF
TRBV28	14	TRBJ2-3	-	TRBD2	TGTGCCGTATCAACTAGCGGACTTGGAGATACGCAGTATTTT	CAVSTSGLGDTQYF